The 5 T cell receptor beta chains in this list originate from one sample, sequenced in a study of early T cells in non-severe SARS-CoV-2 infection. Each CDR3 protein is one row after TCRdb ran MiXCR on the 5' RACE reads. The data show fewer than 55,000 distinct CDR3 sequences, over 8% seen once. Material for sequencing was whole blood. The receptors were sampled from an adult who was a healthcare worker with PCR-confirmed SARS-CoV-2 infection or an uninfected control (not recorded which).

This clonotype was found many times. The J gene is TRBJ2-7, the V gene TRBV20-1, with 10 bases that match TRBD2. V shed 0 bases, J shed 1 base, and the junction held 6 bases outside the gene matches. CDR3 length equals 16 residues. In germline, CDR1 is DFQATT, CDR2 SNEGSKA (reference sequence). The CDR3 spells CSARDLLAGVSYEQYF. The CDR3 nucleotides are TGCAGTGCTAGAGATCTCCTAGCGGGGGTATCCTACGAGCAGTACTTC.

This chain connects TRBV14 to TRBJ2-3, with TRBD2 identical over 12 bases. Germline V gene lookup returns CDR1 SGHDN and CDR2 FVKESK. Trimming removed 2 bases from V and 2 bases from J; junction bases left unmatched: 2. This CDR3 is 16 amino acids long. The CDR3 DNA sequence: TGTGCCAGCAGCCAACGGACTAGCGGGGACACAGATACGCAGTATTTT. This encodes CASSQRTSGDTDTQYF.

This clonotype was seen more than once but under ten times. The CDR3 here is CSANFPSLAGSDTQYF. The DNA for the CDR3 is TGCAGTGCTAACTTTCCGTCACTAGCGGGATCTGATACGCAGTATTTT. The chain employs TRBV20-1 and TRBJ2-3; TRBD2 matches at 10 bases. The CDR3 covers 16 residues. Germline CDR1 is DFQATT and CDR2 is SNEGSKA (reference sequence). The ends lost 4 bases at V and 6 bases at J; junction bases unmatched: 13.

This clonotype appeared many times. CDR3 sequence: CSGRGQGGETQYF. CDR3 sequence (DNA): TGCAGTGGTCGAGGACAGGGCGGTGAGACCCAGTACTTC. This rearrangement joins TRBV20-1 to TRBJ2-5; 8 bases are a match to TRBD1. This CDR3 region has 13 residues. CDR1 is DFQATT, CDR2 SNEGSKA, per germline (reference sequence). With V trimmed by 7 bases and J by 5 bases, 9 bases remained unmatched.

Only a few counts were recorded for this clonotype. This chain joins TRBV6-6 and TRBJ2-5, with TRBD2 identical over 13 bases. This CDR3 contains 18 residues. The junction had 15 bases not matched to a gene; V was cut back by 7 bases and J by 4 bases. CDR1 and CDR2 (germline): MNHNY, SVGAGI (reference sequence). The CDR3 loop is CASTPGGLAGPSSETQYF. CDR3 DNA: TGTGCCAGCACCCCGGGGGGACTAGCGGGGCCCAGTTCAGAGACCCAGTACTTC.